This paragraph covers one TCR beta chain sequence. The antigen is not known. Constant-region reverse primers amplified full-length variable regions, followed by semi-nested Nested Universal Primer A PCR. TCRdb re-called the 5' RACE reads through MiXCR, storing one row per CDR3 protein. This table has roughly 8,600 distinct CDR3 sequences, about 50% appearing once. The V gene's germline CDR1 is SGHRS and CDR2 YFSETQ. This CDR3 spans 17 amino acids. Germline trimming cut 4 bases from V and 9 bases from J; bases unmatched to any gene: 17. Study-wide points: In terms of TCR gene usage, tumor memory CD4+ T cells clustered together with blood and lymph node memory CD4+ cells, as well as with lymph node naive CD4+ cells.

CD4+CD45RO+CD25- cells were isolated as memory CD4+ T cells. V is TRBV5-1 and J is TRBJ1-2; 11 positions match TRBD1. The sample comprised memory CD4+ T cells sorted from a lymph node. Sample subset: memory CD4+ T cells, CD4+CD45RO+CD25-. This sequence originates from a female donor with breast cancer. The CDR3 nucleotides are TGCGCCAGCAGCGTAGACTCCGGGACAGGGGGATCTATCAGCTACACCTTC. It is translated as CASSVDSGTGGSISYTF.